The TCR beta chain described here comes from a study of metastatic and nonmetastatic thyroid tumors. In the study overall: Patients with malignant and benign thyroid disease provided blood and tumor or nodule tissue, whose repertoires were compared.

Study results and limitations: Malignant thyroid tumors reportedly exceeded benign nodules significantly in TCR beta diversity, with the difference appearing in blood and tumor.

Germline CDR1 and CDR2: SGHKS and YYEKEE (reference sequence). V lost 5 bases and J 2 bases, leaving 8 bases between the germline ends. The CDR3 loop spans 13 amino acids. The sample holds many counts of this clone. Its antigen is undetermined. All patients were treatment-naive before thyroid surgery. How the authors handled the data: The study built a papillary thyroid cancer distant-metastasis classifier from CDR3 differences across clinicopathological groups. TCRdb redid the clone calls on the PCR reads using MiXCR. These V and J calls derive from TCRdb rather than the authors' analysis. The sample has over 40,000 clones; around 25% are singletons.

The source of this sequence is a male donor with papillary thyroid cancer or a benign thyroid nodule (not recorded which). Some clones in this sample may be carry-over from other donors' samples. The sequencing sample was made of blood. This chain joins TRBV5-5 and TRBJ1-3; D unclear. CDR3 protein: CASRTITGNTIYF. CDR3 nucleotides: TGTGCCAGCAGGACGATTACTGGAAACACCATATATTTT.